A selection of T cell receptor beta chains follows, all from one sample in a study of cytomegalovirus exposure and HLA in healthy donors. The repertoire was sequenced with immunoSEQ multiplex PCR; TCRdb's copy has only in-frame clones and lacks some. The data show about 200,000 clones, 82% seen once. The sequenced sample consisted of PBMCs. These receptors all stem from a woman between 50 and 59 years old in good health and CMV-seropositive. Both conserved end residues are trimmed from each CDR3.

V gene	J gene	CDR3 protein
TRBV19	TRBJ1-2	ASSIDGTPKNYGYT
TRBV19	TRBJ1-5	ASTLGGSQPQH
TRBV6-5	TRBJ2-7	ASSAGSEQY
TRBV28	TRBJ2-1	ASSSQAGGYYEQF
TRBV11-3	TRBJ2-5	ASSQGLAGGQETQY
TRBV6-5	TRBJ1-3	ASSPTYSGNTIY
TRBV5-4	TRBJ2-5	ASSYLQGTKETQY
TRBV11-2	TRBJ1-2	ASSPPDRVWGYT
TRBV6-5	TRBJ2-7	ASRVPGGTYEQY
TRBV5-4	TRBJ2-1	ASSGGLAEIYNEQF
TRBV25-1	TRBJ2-2	ASISGGTTGELF
TRBV6-1	TRBJ1-2	ASSTNQGAEGYT
TRBV9	TRBJ2-1	ASSVGRSSYNEQF
TRBV28	TRBJ1-2	ASSVPPRGYT
TRBV6-6	TRBJ1-2	ASSSLQGRYGYT
TRBV7-8	TRBJ1-3	ASGRQRDSGNTIY